Listed below are T cell receptor beta chains from one sample, sequenced in a study of cytomegalovirus exposure and HLA in healthy donors. Sequenced by immunoSEQ multiplex PCR; TCRdb stores in-frame clones only, minus some. The sample includes 150,000 to 200,000 clones, roughly 80% seen only once; the top ten take around 0.37%. Sample: PBMCs. The origin of the receptors is a boy aged 2 to 10 in good health and CMV-seronegative. The CDR3 runs from the conserved cysteine through the conserved F or W. Each record gives: V gene, J gene, D gene, CDR3 protein. The D gene is left open where the match is weak.

V gene: TRBV9; J gene: TRBJ2-3; D gene: TRBD1; CDR3 protein: CASSVGDSHVDTQYF
V gene: TRBV19; J gene: TRBJ2-4; D gene: TRBD1; CDR3 protein: CASSRQGSPGWNIQYF
V gene: TRBV7-6; J gene: TRBJ2-7; D gene: TRBD1; CDR3 protein: CASSSSGGGRHEQYF
V gene: TRBV18; J gene: TRBJ1-4; D gene: TRBD1; CDR3 protein: CASSPRTGSNEKLFF
V gene: TRBV10-1; J gene: TRBJ2-2; D gene: TRBD1; CDR3 protein: CASSTGGGTGELFF
V gene: TRBV7-9; J gene: TRBJ1-5; D gene: -; CDR3 protein: CASSSISGGNQPQHF
V gene: TRBV12-5; J gene: TRBJ1-5; D gene: TRBD1; CDR3 protein: CASGLDGTGGWGNQPQHF
V gene: TRBV29-1; J gene: TRBJ2-7; D gene: TRBD2; CDR3 protein: CSVEKILAGAYEQYF
V gene: TRBV19; J gene: TRBJ2-3; D gene: TRBD2; CDR3 protein: CASSPGLAATFAQTDTQYF
V gene: TRBV6-1; J gene: TRBJ2-1; D gene: -; CDR3 protein: CASDRDTYNEQFF
V gene: TRBV2; J gene: TRBJ2-7; D gene: -; CDR3 protein: CASREPPWAGYYEQYF
V gene: TRBV15; J gene: TRBJ2-1; D gene: TRBD2; CDR3 protein: CATSSGRESYNEQFF
V gene: TRBV6-5; J gene: TRBJ2-1; D gene: TRBD2; CDR3 protein: CASRGPGTKIGEQFF
V gene: TRBV9; J gene: TRBJ2-2; D gene: -; CDR3 protein: CASSVGRDGELFF
V gene: TRBV4-2; J gene: -; D gene: TRBD2; CDR3 protein: CASSQGWTSGSNTYEQYF
V gene: TRBV11-1; J gene: TRBJ2-5; D gene: -; CDR3 protein: CASSSGQKKETQYF
V gene: TRBV5-1; J gene: TRBJ2-7; D gene: TRBD2; CDR3 protein: CASSLGLAGDSAEQYF
V gene: TRBV7-2; J gene: TRBJ2-2; D gene: TRBD2; CDR3 protein: CASRLAGGPKAGELFF
V gene: TRBV30; J gene: TRBJ2-7; D gene: -; CDR3 protein: CAWRDNIYYEQYF
V gene: TRBV14; J gene: TRBJ1-2; D gene: TRBD1; CDR3 protein: CASSSSGTGVYGYTF
V gene: TRBV29-1; J gene: TRBJ2-7; D gene: TRBD1; CDR3 protein: CSVRTGGEQYF
V gene: TRBV27; J gene: TRBJ1-5; D gene: -; CDR3 protein: CASRIWGGTNQPQHF
V gene: TRBV18; J gene: TRBJ2-7; D gene: TRBD2; CDR3 protein: CASSPSSGASGLIYEQYF
V gene: TRBV27; J gene: TRBJ2-7; D gene: TRBD1; CDR3 protein: CASSLSATGGTYEQYF
V gene: TRBV9; J gene: TRBJ2-3; D gene: -; CDR3 protein: CASSVGSNTDTQYF
V gene: TRBV7-9; J gene: TRBJ1-1; D gene: TRBD1; CDR3 protein: CASSLASDPGTGGFRAFF
V gene: TRBV6-1; J gene: TRBJ2-7; D gene: TRBD2; CDR3 protein: CASSEAAGAITPMGQYF
V gene: TRBV6-1; J gene: TRBJ1-2; D gene: TRBD1; CDR3 protein: CASTMDRDNARYTF
V gene: TRBV28; J gene: TRBJ1-5; D gene: -; CDR3 protein: CASSLTLTGRFQHF
V gene: TRBV15; J gene: TRBJ1-2; D gene: TRBD1; CDR3 protein: CATSSGQGANGYTF
V gene: TRBV19; J gene: TRBJ1-1; D gene: -; CDR3 protein: CASGGGTGAFF
V gene: TRBV5-1; J gene: TRBJ2-5; D gene: TRBD2; CDR3 protein: CASSQEIAGPQETQYF
V gene: TRBV7-9; J gene: -; D gene: TRBD1; CDR3 protein: CASSLNSGTATYEQYF
V gene: TRBV10-3; J gene: TRBJ2-1; D gene: TRBD2; CDR3 protein: CAIRSGLGSEQFF
V gene: TRBV30; J gene: TRBJ1-5; D gene: TRBD1; CDR3 protein: CAWRLTGGGQPQHF
V gene: TRBV28; J gene: TRBJ2-7; D gene: TRBD1; CDR3 protein: CASTNGQGTSEQYF
V gene: TRBV10-3; J gene: TRBJ1-3; D gene: TRBD1; CDR3 protein: CAISHDRGGNTIYF
V gene: TRBV15; J gene: TRBJ2-1; D gene: TRBD2; CDR3 protein: CATSRDGTISSYNEQFF
V gene: TRBV2; J gene: TRBJ2-6; D gene: -; CDR3 protein: CASSRAALTEANVLTF
V gene: TRBV7-6; J gene: TRBJ1-6; D gene: -; CDR3 protein: CASSLDARNSPLHF
V gene: TRBV5-1; J gene: TRBJ2-1; D gene: TRBD2; CDR3 protein: CASTLGGGAFGSNSGGSSYNEQFF
V gene: TRBV5-1; J gene: TRBJ2-1; D gene: -; CDR3 protein: CASSSRGYNEQFF